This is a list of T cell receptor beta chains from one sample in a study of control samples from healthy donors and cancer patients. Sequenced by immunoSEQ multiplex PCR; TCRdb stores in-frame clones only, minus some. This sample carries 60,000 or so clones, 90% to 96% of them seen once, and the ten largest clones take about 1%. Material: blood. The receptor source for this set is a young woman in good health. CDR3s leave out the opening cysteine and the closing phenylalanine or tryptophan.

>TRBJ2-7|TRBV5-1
ASSKGQTYEQY
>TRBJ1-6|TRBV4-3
ASSQVGVGSPLH
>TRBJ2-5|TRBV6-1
ASSDPRIETQY
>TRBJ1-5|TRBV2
ASKRTVNQPQH
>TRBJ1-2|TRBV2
ASSPDRATYIGYGYT
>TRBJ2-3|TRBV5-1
ASSLGSGGGAWTQY
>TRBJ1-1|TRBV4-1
ASSLGQGYTEAF
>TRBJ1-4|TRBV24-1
ATTLLGARSREKLF
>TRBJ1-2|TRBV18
ASSPYPDREDGYT
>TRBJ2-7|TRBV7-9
ASGDFRYEQY
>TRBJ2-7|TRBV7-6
ASSLYGQGGEQY
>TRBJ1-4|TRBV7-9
ASSSPPGEKLF
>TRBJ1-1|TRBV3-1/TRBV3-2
ASSQDRGTVNTEAF
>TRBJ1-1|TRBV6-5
ASSERGTEAF
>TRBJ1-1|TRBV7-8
ASSLLGVEAF
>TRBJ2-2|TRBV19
ASSSGSGGFTGELF
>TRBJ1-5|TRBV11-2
ASSLDLMENQPQH
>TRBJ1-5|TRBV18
ASSPLGGSNQPQH
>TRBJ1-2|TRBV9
ASSAAGQGDGYT
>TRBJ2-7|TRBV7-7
ASSLSGSNEQY
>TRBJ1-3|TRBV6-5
ASSTGSGNTIY
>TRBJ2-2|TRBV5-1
ASSLTGTGGVATNTGELF
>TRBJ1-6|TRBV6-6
ASSGDRDNSPLH
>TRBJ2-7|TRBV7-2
ASSLVRTSGAYYEQY
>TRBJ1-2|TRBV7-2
ASSLGYSYGYT
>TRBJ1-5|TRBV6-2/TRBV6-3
ASSPLTGNQPQH
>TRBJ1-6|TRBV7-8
ASSYRVSPLH
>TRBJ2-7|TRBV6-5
ASTPGTGTYEQY
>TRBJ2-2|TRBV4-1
ASSQDRGLANTGELF
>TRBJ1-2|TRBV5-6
ASSLGTTNYGYT
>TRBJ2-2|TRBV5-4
ASSLGPGRGGELF
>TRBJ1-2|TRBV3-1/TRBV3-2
ASSQGTNYGYT
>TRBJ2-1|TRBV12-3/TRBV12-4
ASSLGGDEQF